This T cell receptor beta chain was recorded in a study of OX40 agonist ivuxolimab in advanced cancers. Study as a whole: Participants averaged 60 years of age (range roughly 23 to 90) and were less than 85% male.

Of note for this clone: The antigen is undetermined.

The study's findings and limits: Normalized expansion of T-cell clones was also low for some nonresponders.

The CDR3 is 17 residues long. The germline V gene encodes CDR1 LGHNA and CDR2 YNFKEQ. V lost 4 bases and J 0 bases, leaving 17 bases between the germline ends. TCRdb's copy holds only in-frame clones and misses some; the assay was immunoSEQ multiplex PCR. The table includes about 82,000 clones, around 85% detected once. The starting material was CD4+ or CD8+ T cells sorted from blood, obtained in a trial of the OX40 agonist ivuxolimab. The chain is built from TRBV4-2 and TRBJ2-3; D is tentatively TRBD1 or TRBD2 (5 bases each). The sequence derives from an adult with an advanced solid tumor such as melanoma, head and neck, liver or kidney cancer. CDR3 amino acids: CASSPEGRVGSTDTQYF. The CDR3 nucleotides read TGTGCCAGCAGCCCCGAGGGACGGGTGGGAAGCACAGATACGCAGTATTTT.